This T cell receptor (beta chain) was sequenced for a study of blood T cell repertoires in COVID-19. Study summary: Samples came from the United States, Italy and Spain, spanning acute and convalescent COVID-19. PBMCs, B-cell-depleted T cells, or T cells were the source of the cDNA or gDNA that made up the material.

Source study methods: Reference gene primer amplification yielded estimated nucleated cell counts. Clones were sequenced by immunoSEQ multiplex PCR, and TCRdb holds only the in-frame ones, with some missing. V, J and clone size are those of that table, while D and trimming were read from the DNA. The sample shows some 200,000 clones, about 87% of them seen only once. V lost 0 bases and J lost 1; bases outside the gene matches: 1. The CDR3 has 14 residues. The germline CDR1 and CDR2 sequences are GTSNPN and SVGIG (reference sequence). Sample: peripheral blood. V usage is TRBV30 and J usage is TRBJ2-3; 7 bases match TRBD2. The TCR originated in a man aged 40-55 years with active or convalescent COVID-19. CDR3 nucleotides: TGTGCCTGGAGTGTTCTAGCGGGCACAGATACGCAGTATTTT. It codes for CAWSVLAGTDTQYF.